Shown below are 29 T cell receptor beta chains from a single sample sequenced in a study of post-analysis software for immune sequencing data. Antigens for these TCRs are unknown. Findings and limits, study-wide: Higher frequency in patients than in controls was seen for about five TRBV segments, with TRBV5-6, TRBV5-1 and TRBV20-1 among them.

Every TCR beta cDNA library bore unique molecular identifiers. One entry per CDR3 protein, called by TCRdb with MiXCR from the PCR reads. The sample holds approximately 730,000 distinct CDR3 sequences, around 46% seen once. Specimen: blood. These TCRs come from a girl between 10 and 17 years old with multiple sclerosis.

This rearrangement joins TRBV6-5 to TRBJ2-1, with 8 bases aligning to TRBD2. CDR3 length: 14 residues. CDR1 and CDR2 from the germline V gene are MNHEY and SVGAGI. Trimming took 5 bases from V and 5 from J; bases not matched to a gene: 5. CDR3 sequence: CASSDIAGHNEQFF. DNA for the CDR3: TGTGCCAGCAGTGATATAGCGGGACACAATGAGCAGTTCTTC.

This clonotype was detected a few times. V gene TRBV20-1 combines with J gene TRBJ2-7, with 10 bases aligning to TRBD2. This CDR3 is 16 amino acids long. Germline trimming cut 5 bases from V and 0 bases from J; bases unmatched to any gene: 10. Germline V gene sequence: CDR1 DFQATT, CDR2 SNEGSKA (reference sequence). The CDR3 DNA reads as TGCAGTGCTGGTCAGACTAGCGGGTCCTCCTCCTACGAGCAGTACTTC. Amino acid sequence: CSAGQTSGSSSYEQYF.

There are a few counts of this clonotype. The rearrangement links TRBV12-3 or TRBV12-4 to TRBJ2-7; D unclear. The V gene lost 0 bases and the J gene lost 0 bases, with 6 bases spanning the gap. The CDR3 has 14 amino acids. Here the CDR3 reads CASSLAILSYEQYF. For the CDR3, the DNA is TGTGCCAGCAGTTTAGCTATACTCTCCTACGAGCAGTACTTC.

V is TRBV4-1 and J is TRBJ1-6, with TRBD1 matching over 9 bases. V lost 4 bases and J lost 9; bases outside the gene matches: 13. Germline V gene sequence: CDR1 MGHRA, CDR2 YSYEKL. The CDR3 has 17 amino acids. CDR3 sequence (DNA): TGCGCCAGCAGCCCCTTAGGTCTGGACAGGGGAGGTTCACCCCTCCACTTT. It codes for CASSPLGLDRGGSPLHF.

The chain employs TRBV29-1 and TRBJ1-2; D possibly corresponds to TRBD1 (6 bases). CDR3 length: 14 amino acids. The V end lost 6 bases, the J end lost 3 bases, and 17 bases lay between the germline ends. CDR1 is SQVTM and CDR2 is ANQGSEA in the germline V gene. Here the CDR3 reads CSVNVGGRDYGYTF. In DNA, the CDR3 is TGCAGCGTCAACGTAGGGGGGAGAGACTATGGCTACACCTTC. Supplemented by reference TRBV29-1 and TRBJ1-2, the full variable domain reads SAVISQKPSRDICQRGTSLTIQCQVDSQVTMMFWYRQQPGQSLTLIATANQGSEATYESGFVIDKFPISRPNLTFSTLTVSNMSPEDSSIYLCSVNVGGRDYGYTFGSGTRLTVV.

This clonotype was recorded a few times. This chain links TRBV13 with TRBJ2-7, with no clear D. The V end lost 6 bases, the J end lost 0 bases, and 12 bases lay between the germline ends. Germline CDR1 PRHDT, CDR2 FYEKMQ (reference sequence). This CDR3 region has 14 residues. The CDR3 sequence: CASRDANRSYEQYF. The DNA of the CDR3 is TGTGCCAGCAGGGACGCCAACCGCTCCTACGAGCAGTACTTC.

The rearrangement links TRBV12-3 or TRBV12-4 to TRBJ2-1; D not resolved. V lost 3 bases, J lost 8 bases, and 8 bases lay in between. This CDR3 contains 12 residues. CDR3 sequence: CASSFEAYEQFF. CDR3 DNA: TGTGCCAGCAGTTTTGAAGCCTATGAGCAGTTCTTC.

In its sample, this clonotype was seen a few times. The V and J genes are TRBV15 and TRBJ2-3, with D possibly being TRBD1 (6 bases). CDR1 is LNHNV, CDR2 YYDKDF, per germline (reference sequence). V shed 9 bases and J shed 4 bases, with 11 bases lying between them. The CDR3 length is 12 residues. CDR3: CATSQGPDTQYF. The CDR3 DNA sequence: TGTGCCACTTCCCAGGGGCCAGATACGCAGTATTTT. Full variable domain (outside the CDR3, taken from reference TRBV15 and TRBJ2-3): DAMVIQNPRYQVTQFGKPVTLSCSQTLNHNVMYWYQQKSSQAPKLLFHYYDKDFNNEADTPDNFQSRRPNTSFCFLDIRSPGLGDTAMYLCATSQGPDTQYFGPGTRLTVL.

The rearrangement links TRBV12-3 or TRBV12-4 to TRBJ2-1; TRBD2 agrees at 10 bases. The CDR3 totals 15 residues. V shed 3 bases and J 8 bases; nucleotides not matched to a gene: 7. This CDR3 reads CASSFEVAGGHEQFF. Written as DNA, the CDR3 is TGTGCCAGCAGTTTTGAGGTAGCGGGAGGTCATGAGCAGTTCTTC.

The CDR3 DNA reads as TGTGCCAGCGCGCCCGTTTTAGTTGACGCAGATACGCAGTATTTT. Residues: CASAPVLVDADTQYF. This rearrangement joins TRBV6-2 or TRBV6-3 to TRBJ2-3, with D unresolved. Germline CDR1 and CDR2: MNHEY and SVGEGT. Trimming cost V 8 bases and J 4 bases, with 19 bases left between them. This CDR3 is 15 amino acids long.

The DNA for the CDR3 is TGTGCCAGCTTGGGACAGACTGGCAACTATGGCTACACCTTC. Translated: CASLGQTGNYGYTF. The gene calls are TRBV7-9 and TRBJ1-2; 7 nucleotides line up with TRBD1. This CDR3 spans 14 amino acids. Germline V CDR1 and CDR2: SEHNR, FQNEAQ (reference sequence). The J segment lost 2 bases and the V segment lost 8 bases, leaving 8 bases of the junction unmatched.

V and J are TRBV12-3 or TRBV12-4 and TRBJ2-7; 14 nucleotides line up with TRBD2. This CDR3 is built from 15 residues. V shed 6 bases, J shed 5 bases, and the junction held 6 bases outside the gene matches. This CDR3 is CASSAGTSGSDEQYF. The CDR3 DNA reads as TGTGCCAGCAGCGCAGGGACTAGCGGGAGCGACGAGCAGTACTTC.

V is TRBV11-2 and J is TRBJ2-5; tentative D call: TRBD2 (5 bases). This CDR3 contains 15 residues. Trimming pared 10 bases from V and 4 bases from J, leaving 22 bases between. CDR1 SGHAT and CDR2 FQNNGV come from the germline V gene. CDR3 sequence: CAIPRRDLISETQYF. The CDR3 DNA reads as TGTGCCATTCCGCGTCGGGATCTGATCTCAGAGACCCAGTACTTC.

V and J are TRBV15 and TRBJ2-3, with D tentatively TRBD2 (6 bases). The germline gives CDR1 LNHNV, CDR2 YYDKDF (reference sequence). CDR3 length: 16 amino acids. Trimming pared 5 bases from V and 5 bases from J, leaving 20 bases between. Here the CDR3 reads CATSVEAGSPEDTQYF. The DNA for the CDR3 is TGTGCCACCAGCGTTGAAGCGGGCTCGCCAGAAGATACGCAGTATTTT.

The CDR3 coding sequence is TGTGCCAGCAGCTTAGATTGGGGGGGCTACAATGAGCAGTTCTTC. It yields the protein CASSLDWGGYNEQFF. V gene TRBV11-3 combines with J gene TRBJ2-1, with 7 bases aligning to TRBD2. Losses at the gene ends were 0 bases for V and 3 bases for J; bases not matched to a gene: 2. The CDR3 extends over 15 amino acids. Per the germline V gene, CDR1 is SGHNT and CDR2 is YENEEA.

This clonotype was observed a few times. The CDR3 nucleotides are TGTGCCAGCAGTTACTCCGGGACTAGCGGGAGTTATTCAGCTGAGCAGTTCTTC. Translated, it gives CASSYSGTSGSYSAEQFF. The chain couples TRBV6-5 to TRBJ2-1, with 14 nucleotides matching TRBD2. The CDR3 runs to 18 residues. Germline trimming cut 0 bases from V and 9 bases from J; bases unmatched to any gene: 10. CDR1 is MNHEY and CDR2 is SVGAGI in the germline V gene.

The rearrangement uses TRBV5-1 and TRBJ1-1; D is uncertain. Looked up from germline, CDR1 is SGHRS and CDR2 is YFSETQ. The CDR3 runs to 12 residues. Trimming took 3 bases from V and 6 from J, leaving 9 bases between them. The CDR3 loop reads CASSSSEAEAFF. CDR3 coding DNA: TGCGCCAGCAGCTCGTCGGAGGCTGAAGCTTTCTTT.

The CDR3 sequence is CASSLEGTPGDTQYF. In DNA form, the CDR3 reads TGTGCCAGCAGCTTAGAGGGCACGCCGGGGGATACGCAGTATTTT. The chain carries TRBV7-8 and TRBJ2-3; weak D call: TRBD2 (5 bases). The germline V gene has CDR1 SGHVS and CDR2 FQNEAQ. The CDR3 covers 15 residues. V lost 1 base, J lost 6 bases, and 14 bases lay in between.

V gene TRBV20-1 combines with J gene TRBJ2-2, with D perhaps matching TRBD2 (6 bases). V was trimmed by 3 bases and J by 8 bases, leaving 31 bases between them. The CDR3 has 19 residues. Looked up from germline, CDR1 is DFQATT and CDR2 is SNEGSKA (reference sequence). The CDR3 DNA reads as TGCAGTGCTAGTTTAGCGCAGTCGGCGGGACGCGAGAGGGGTGGGGAGCTGTTTTTT. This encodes CSASLAQSAGRERGGELFF.

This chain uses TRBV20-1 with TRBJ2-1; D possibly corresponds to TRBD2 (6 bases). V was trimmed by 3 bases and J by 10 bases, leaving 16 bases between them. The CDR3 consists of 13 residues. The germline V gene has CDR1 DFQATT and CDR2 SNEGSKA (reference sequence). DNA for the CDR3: TGCAGTGCTAGTAGGGCGGGACCTTCGGAGCAGTTCTTC. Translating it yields CSASRAGPSEQFF.

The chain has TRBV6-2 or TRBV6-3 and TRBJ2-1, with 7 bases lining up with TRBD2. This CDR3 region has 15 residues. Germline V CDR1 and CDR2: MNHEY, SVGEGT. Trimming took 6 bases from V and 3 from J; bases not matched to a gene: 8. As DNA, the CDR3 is TGTGCCAGCAGCGACACTAGCGTCCTCTACAATGAGCAGTTCTTC. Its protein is CASSDTSVLYNEQFF.

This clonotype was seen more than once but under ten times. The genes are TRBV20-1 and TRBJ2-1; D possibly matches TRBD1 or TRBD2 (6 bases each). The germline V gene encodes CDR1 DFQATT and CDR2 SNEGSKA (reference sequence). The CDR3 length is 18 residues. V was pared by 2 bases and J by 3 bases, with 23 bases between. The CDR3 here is CSARRDPVKGGLYNEQFF. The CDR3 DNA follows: TGCAGTGCTAGACGGGATCCAGTCAAGGGGGGTCTCTACAATGAGCAGTTCTTC.

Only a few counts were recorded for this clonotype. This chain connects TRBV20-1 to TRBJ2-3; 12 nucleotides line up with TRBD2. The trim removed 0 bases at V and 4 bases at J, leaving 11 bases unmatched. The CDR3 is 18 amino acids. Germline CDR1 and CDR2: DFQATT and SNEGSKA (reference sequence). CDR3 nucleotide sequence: TGCAGTGCTAGAGATAGGAGGACTAGCGGGATCGGGGCAGATACGCAGTATTTT. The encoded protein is CSARDRRTSGIGADTQYF.

The CDR3 sequence is CSVEDDSGRASYNEQFF. CDR3 nucleotides: TGCAGCGTTGAAGATGACAGCGGGAGGGCCTCCTACAATGAGCAGTTCTTC. The chain carries TRBV29-1 and TRBJ2-1; TRBD2 agrees at 10 bases. V lost 0 bases and J lost 0; bases outside the gene matches: 5. CDR1 SQVTM and CDR2 ANQGSEA come from the germline V gene. The CDR3 runs 17 residues.

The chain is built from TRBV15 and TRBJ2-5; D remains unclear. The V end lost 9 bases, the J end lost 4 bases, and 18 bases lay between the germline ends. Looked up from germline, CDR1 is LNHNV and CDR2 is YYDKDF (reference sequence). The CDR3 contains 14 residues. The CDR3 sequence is CATRRTATRETQYF. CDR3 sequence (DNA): TGTGCCACTAGAAGGACCGCCACTCGAGAGACCCAGTACTTC.

The CDR3 here is CASSLDRAQPQHF. DNA of the CDR3: TGTGCCAGCAGCTTAGACAGGGCTCAGCCCCAGCATTTT. The chain couples TRBV7-2 to TRBJ1-5; TRBD1 might be the D (6 bases). The CDR3 loop spans 13 amino acids. CDR1 is SGHTA, CDR2 FQGNSA, per germline. Trimming removed 1 base from V and 6 bases from J, with 7 bases in between.

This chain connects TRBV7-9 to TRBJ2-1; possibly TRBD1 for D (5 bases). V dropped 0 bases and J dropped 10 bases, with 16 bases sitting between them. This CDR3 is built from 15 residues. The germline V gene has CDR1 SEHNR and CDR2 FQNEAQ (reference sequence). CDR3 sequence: CASSLADGQLFEQFF. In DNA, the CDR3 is TGTGCCAGCAGCTTAGCGGACGGACAACTCTTCGAGCAGTTCTTC.

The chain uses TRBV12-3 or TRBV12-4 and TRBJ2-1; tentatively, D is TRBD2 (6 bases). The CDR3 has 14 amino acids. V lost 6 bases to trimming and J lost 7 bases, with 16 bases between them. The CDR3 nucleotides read TGTGCCAGCAGCCTTGGGGGAGGAATGAATGAGCAGTTCTTC. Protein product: CASSLGGGMNEQFF.

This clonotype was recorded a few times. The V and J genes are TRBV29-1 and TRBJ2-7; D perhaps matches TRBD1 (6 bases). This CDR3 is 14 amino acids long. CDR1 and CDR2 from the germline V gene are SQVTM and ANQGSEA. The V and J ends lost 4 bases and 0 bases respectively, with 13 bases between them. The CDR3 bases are TGCAGCGTTGTATTAATGACAGGCTCCTACGAGCAGTACTTC. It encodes CSVVLMTGSYEQYF.